The clone carrying this T cell receptor beta chain showed up just once. Its cognate antigen is unknown. The CDR3 is made up of 17 amino acids. The germline gives CDR1 LNHDA, CDR2 SQIVND (reference sequence). V was shortened by 7 bases and J by 8 bases, with 26 bases between the two germline ends. This record comes from a study of OX40 agonist ivuxolimab in advanced cancers. Looking at the study overall: Melanoma, hepatocellular carcinoma, head and neck or renal cell cancer occurred in dose-escalation patients. There were three patients with partial responses, one having hepatocellular carcinoma and two cutaneous melanoma.

Produced via immunoSEQ multiplex PCR; TCRdb's table is partial and in-frame only. Of 45,000 to 55,000 clones in the sample, approximately 84% are singletons; the top ten hold around 1.1%. Study observations and caveats: CD8+ T cells were the subset that, on average, had more expanded clones than CD4+. Some nonresponders also had low normalized T-cell clonal expansion.

The receptor's source is an adult with an advanced solid tumor such as melanoma, head and neck, liver or kidney cancer. Sample: CD4+ or CD8+ T cells sorted from blood, taken in a trial of the OX40 agonist ivuxolimab. The chain uses TRBV19 and TRBJ1-4, with D tentatively TRBD1 (6 bases). The CDR3 sequence is CASTNPTLGRGSEKLFF. The CDR3 DNA is TGTGCCAGTACCAACCCCACACTTGGCAGGGGTTCGGAAAAACTGTTTTTT.